The TCR beta chain described here comes from a study of T cells after yellow fever vaccination. Study summary: Those fractions that held only low numbers of cells were prepared using the SMART-Seq v4 Ultra Low Input RNA kit.

V was cut by 6 bases and J by 7 bases, with 15 bases left in between. This CDR3 is 13 amino acids long. Germline lookup yields CDR1 SEHNR and CDR2 FQNEAQ (reference sequence). TCRdb reprocessed the 5' RACE reads with MiXCR, giving one entry per CDR3 protein. The profile shows 450,000 to 550,000 distinct CDR3 sequences, just over 20% of them singletons. A few counts support this clonotype. The source of this sequence is a man younger than 35 who received the YFV17D yellow fever vaccine. The J gene is TRBJ1-2, the V gene TRBV7-9; D gene unclear. Sample: PBMCs, taken roughly 20 days after the first yellow fever vaccination. The CDR3 here is CASRDREGRGYTF. CDR3 sequence (DNA): TGTGCCAGCAGGGATCGGGAGGGTCGTGGCTACACCTTC.